Listed here are 23 T cell receptor beta chains from one sample, sequenced in a study of response to subunit inactivated influenza vaccine. MiXCR, applied by TCRdb to the RT-PCR reads, yields one record per CDR3 protein. Of some 600,000 distinct CDR3 sequences in the sample, roughly 15% were seen once. The specimen was PBMCs from blood, collected 14 days before vaccination. These TCRs come from a man in his forties or fifties who received an inactivated influenza vaccine.

This clonotype has more than one count but fewer than ten. The chain uses TRBV5-5 and TRBJ2-5; 9 bases fit TRBD1. The CDR3 runs 16 residues. The ends lost 4 bases at V and 4 bases at J; junction bases unmatched: 11. The germline gives CDR1 SGHKS, CDR2 YYEKEE (reference sequence). CDR3 residues: CASSRHGQGIGETQYF. CDR3 DNA sequence: TGTGCCAGCAGCAGACACGGACAGGGGATTGGAGAGACCCAGTACTTC.

This chain connects TRBV6-2 or TRBV6-3 to TRBJ2-5; D unresolved. Germline CDR1 reads MNHEY; CDR2 reads SVGEGT. CDR3 length: 12 residues. The germline V and J ends were trimmed by 2 bases and 4 bases, with 5 bases remaining between them. This CDR3 is CASSYVVETQYF. The CDR3 coding sequence is TGTGCCAGCAGTTACGTGGTAGAGACCCAGTACTTC.

The chain has TRBV5-1 and TRBJ2-5; 8 bases align to TRBD1. The CDR3 is 14 amino acids. The ends lost 4 bases at V and 5 bases at J; junction bases unmatched: 7. The germline V gene encodes CDR1 SGHRS and CDR2 YFSETQ. The CDR3 coding sequence is TGCGCCAGCAGCGGACAGGGTCGCGGGGAGACCCAGTACTTC. Translated, it gives CASSGQGRGETQYF. Full variable domain (remainder filled in from reference TRBV5-1 and TRBJ2-5): KAGVTQTPRYLIKTRGQQVTLSCSPISGHRSVSWYQQTPGQGLQFLFEYFSETQRNKGNFPGRFSGRQFSNSRSEMNVSTLELGDSALYLCASSGQGRGETQYFGPGTRLLVL.

This clonotype appeared many times. The V call is TRBV10-3, the J call TRBJ1-1; D may be TRBD1 (5 bases). Germline CDR1 and CDR2: ENHRY and SYGVKD. The CDR3 has 14 amino acids. V was cut by 10 bases and J by 1 base, with 16 bases left in between. In DNA form, the CDR3 reads TGTGCCACCAGCCTCCGGGGGGAGAACACTGAAGCTTTCTTT. Protein product: CATSLRGENTEAFF.

The rearrangement uses TRBV20-1 and TRBJ2-7; TRBD2 matches 8 bases. CDR3 length: 13 amino acids. J gave up 3 bases and V 7 bases, and 8 bases lay outside the gene matches. Germline V gene lookup returns CDR1 DFQATT and CDR2 SNEGSKA (reference sequence). The CDR3 loop is CSVCLLAGYEQYF. CDR3 coding DNA: TGCAGTGTATGTCTGCTAGCGGGCTACGAGCAGTACTTC.

In this sample, this clonotype turned up a few times. This chain uses TRBV7-2 with TRBJ2-3, with 8 positions matching TRBD1. Germline values: CDR1 SGHTA, CDR2 FQGNSA. After removal of 5 bases from V and 3 bases from J, the junction contained 4 bases not matched to a gene. CDR3 length: 14 amino acids. The CDR3 nucleotides read TGTGCCAGCAGCGCCGACAGGGGAACAGATACGCAGTATTTT. Protein: CASSADRGTDTQYF.

The chain combines TRBV7-8 with TRBJ1-1; the D gene is possibly TRBD1 (5 bases). Trimming took 5 bases from V and 4 from J, leaving 17 bases between them. Germline lookup yields CDR1 SGHVS and CDR2 FQNEAQ. The CDR3 runs 15 residues. CDR3 sequence: CASSPGGGYGTEAFF. For the CDR3, the DNA is TGTGCCAGCAGCCCCGGGGGGGGGTACGGCACTGAAGCTTTCTTT.

The table lists this clonotype with a few counts. CDR3 sequence (DNA): TGCGCCAGCAGCGGGGACGGCGTGAACACTGAAGCTTTCTTT. Amino acid sequence: CASSGDGVNTEAFF. The rearrangement uses TRBV5-1 and TRBJ1-1, with a possible D match to TRBD1 (5 bases). Germline V gene data show CDR1 as SGHRS and CDR2 as YFSETQ. V was shortened by 4 bases and J by 0 bases, with 10 bases between the two germline ends. This CDR3 contains 14 residues.

The chain links TRBV6-5 to TRBJ2-3; 11 bases match TRBD2. CDR3 length equals 15 residues. Germline V CDR1 and CDR2: MNHEY, SVGAGI. J gave up 14 bases and V 0 bases, and 10 bases lay outside the gene matches. The CDR3 bases are TGTGCCAGCAGTTACTCCGGAGTAATAGCGGGGGGGCTGTATTTT. Translating gives CASSYSGVIAGGLYF.

The J gene is TRBJ2-3, the V gene TRBV5-6; tentatively, D is TRBD1 (6 bases). V lost 6 bases and J lost 8, with 16 bases in between. CDR3 size: 13 residues. CDR1 and CDR2 from the germline V gene are SGHDT and YYEEEE. Written as DNA, the CDR3 is TGTGCCAGCACCCAGACCGGCAGGGGTACGCAGTATTTT. It yields the protein CASTQTGRGTQYF.

The chain has TRBV14 and TRBJ2-5; the D gene is possibly TRBD2 (5 bases). V lost 2 bases and J lost 4, with 11 bases in between. Germline lookup yields CDR1 SGHDN and CDR2 FVKESK. The CDR3 runs to 14 residues. The CDR3 is CASSQKLVGETQYF. CDR3 DNA: TGTGCCAGCAGCCAAAAACTAGTTGGAGAGACCCAGTACTTC.

The CDR3 sequence is CASSSGGTEQFF. In DNA form, the CDR3 reads TGTGCCAGCAGTTCCGGGGGCACTGAGCAGTTCTTC. The chain recombines TRBV6-2 or TRBV6-3 with TRBJ2-1; D possibly uses TRBD1 or TRBD2 (6 bases each). This CDR3 region has 12 residues. The germline V gene has CDR1 MNHEY and CDR2 SVGEGT. V dropped 4 bases and J dropped 9 bases, with 10 bases sitting between them.

This clonotype was seen only a few times. The genes are TRBV7-2 and TRBJ1-2; D uncertain. CDR1 is SGHTA, CDR2 FQGNSA, per germline. Trimming shortened V by 0 bases and J by 1 base, and 9 bases separated the two germline ends. The CDR3 loop spans 15 amino acids. The CDR3 DNA reads as TGTGCCAGCAGCTTAGCCCGACCGGTTAACTATGGCTACACCTTC. Translation gives CASSLARPVNYGYTF.

V and J are TRBV5-1 and TRBJ1-2, with 10 bases that match TRBD1. Germline V gene sequence: CDR1 SGHRS, CDR2 YFSETQ. The CDR3 covers 14 residues. With V trimmed by 4 bases and J by 5 bases, 5 bases remained unmatched. The DNA for the CDR3 is TGCGCCAGCAGCCGGGGACAGGGGACATATGGCTACACCTTC. This encodes CASSRGQGTYGYTF.

This clonotype was found a few times. The V gene is TRBV19, the J gene TRBJ2-7; 7 bases fit TRBD2. This CDR3 region has 15 residues. Germline V gives CDR1 LNHDA, CDR2 SQIVND (reference sequence). V shed 6 bases, J shed 5 bases, and the junction held 13 bases outside the gene matches. CDR3 sequence reads: CASRKVASGWNEQYF. CDR3 sequence (DNA): TGTGCCAGTAGGAAAGTGGCTAGCGGTTGGAACGAGCAGTACTTC.

This clonotype was counted only a few times. Written as DNA, the CDR3 is TGTGCCAGCAGTTTATATGCACCGGGACTAGCGGGGGCCAGCTCCTACAATGAGCAGTTCTTC. As protein: CASSLYAPGLAGASSYNEQFF. The rearrangement uses TRBV27 and TRBJ2-1; 14 bases map to TRBD2. V gave up 1 base and J gave up 0 bases; unmatched junction bases: 11. The length of the CDR3 is 21 residues. The germline V gene has CDR1 MNHEY and CDR2 SMNVEV (reference sequence).

A few counts support this clonotype. This chain connects TRBV7-2 to TRBJ2-7; the D gene could be TRBD1 or TRBD2 (5 bases each). This CDR3 region has 15 residues. Germline CDR1 reads SGHTA; CDR2 reads FQGNSA. Trimming took off 3 bases at V and 4 bases at J, with 16 bases between the two ends. CDR3 bases: TGTGCCAGCAGCTTCCGGGACGCCCGATTGTACGAGCAGTACTTC. This translates into CASSFRDARLYEQYF.

The gene calls are TRBV29-1 and TRBJ2-5; no firm D call. There are 16 residues in the CDR3. V lost 1 base, J lost 2 bases, and 17 bases lay in between. The germline gives CDR1 SQVTM, CDR2 ANQGSEA. CDR3 in amino acids: CSVEVLGRKLQETQYF. CDR3 nucleotides: TGCAGCGTTGAAGTTTTGGGCAGGAAGTTACAAGAGACCCAGTACTTC.

The chain carries TRBV4-1 and TRBJ1-3; the D gene is possibly TRBD1 (5 bases). Trimming left V 0 bases short and J 2 bases short, with 17 bases between. Germline V gene data show CDR1 as MGHRA and CDR2 as YSYEKL. The CDR3 runs to 18 residues. CDR3 residues: CASSQEKIWGQTGNTIYF. The CDR3 nucleotides read TGCGCCAGCAGCCAAGAAAAGATCTGGGGCCAGACTGGAAACACCATATATTTT.

In its sample, this clonotype was seen many times. Mismatch with germline at one junction end may stem from a read error. The chain carries TRBV7-7 and TRBJ2-1; TRBD2 matches 11 bases. The CDR3 spans 15 residues. The germline V gene encodes CDR1 SSHAT and CDR2 FNYEAQ (reference sequence). The CDR3 nucleotides read TGTGCTAGCACTCTATCTAGCGGGGGGCCCCATGAGCAGTTCTTC. Protein sequence: CASTLSSGGPHEQFF. Complete variable domain (other parts from reference TRBV7-7 and TRBJ2-1): GAGVSQSPRYKVTKRGQDVTLRCDPISSHATLYWYQQALGQGPEFLTYFNYEAQPDKSGLPSDRFSAERPEGSISTLTIQRTEQRDSAMYRCASTLSSGGPHEQFFGPGTRLTVL.

With respect to this clonotype: An end of the junction differs from the germline gene, which may be a read error. This sequence joins TRBV5-1 and TRBJ2-1; 12 positions match TRBD1. Germline loops: CDR1 SGHRS, CDR2 YFSETQ. The CDR3 is 15 residues long. CDR3 bases: TGCGCCAGCAGCACGGGACAGGGGGCTTACATTGAGCAGTTCTTC. Its protein is CASSTGQGAYIEQFF.

This clonotype came up many times. The V call is TRBV12-3 or TRBV12-4, the J call TRBJ1-1; tentatively, D is TRBD1 (5 bases). The CDR3 extends over 12 amino acids. The germline V and J ends were trimmed by 5 bases and 6 bases, with 10 bases remaining between them. The CDR3 nucleotides read TGTGCCAGCAGTCCAGGGACGGCTGAAGCTTTCTTT. As protein: CASSPGTAEAFF.

The V call is TRBV20-1, the J call TRBJ2-1; 8 nucleotides line up with TRBD2. V lost 8 bases to trimming and J lost 7 bases; unmatched junction nucleotides: 10. CDR1 DFQATT and CDR2 SNEGSKA come from the germline V gene (reference sequence). The CDR3 extends over 13 amino acids. In DNA, the CDR3 is TGCAGTTTCTCGGGGACTAGTGAAAATGAGCAGTTCTTC. This sequence encodes CSFSGTSENEQFF.